This T cell receptor (beta chain) was sequenced for a study of Graves' ophthalmopathy and Graves' hyperthyroidism. Findings of the study overall: In separating ophthalmopathy from stable hyperthyroidism, a 13-signature model achieved approximately 91% sensitivity and 81.08% specificity.

Comments on this clonotype: Its cognate antigen is unknown.

This CDR3 has 17 residues. Germline CDR1 reads SGHVS; CDR2 reads FNYEAQ. The trim removed 1 base at V and 6 bases at J, leaving 14 bases unmatched. From RNA, the CDR3 regions of TCR beta chains were amplified and sequenced. RT-PCR was first run with HTBI primers, then multiplex PCR in a second round. TCRdb fed the multiplex PCR reads into MiXCR, producing one record per CDR3 protein. Here the sample spans almost 750,000 distinct CDR3 sequences, around 40% being singletons. The sequence was collected from an adult man with Graves' ophthalmopathy. The sequencing input was peripheral blood. This chain links TRBV7-6 with TRBJ1-1, with 7 bases fitting TRBD1. The CDR3 bases are TGTGCCAGCAGCTTAGATGGGGGGGTCACCGGGACAGCTGAAGCTTTCTTT. Translated: CASSLDGGVTGTAEAFF.